This T cell receptor (beta chain) was profiled in a study of cytomegalovirus exposure and HLA in healthy donors. The study's findings and limits: The classifier reportedly diagnosed cytomegalovirus status with high sensitivity and specificity.

Turning to this clone: Its antigen is not identified.

The table came from immunoSEQ multiplex PCR; TCRdb's copy has only in-frame clones and leaves some out. The sample shows about 160,000 clones, roughly 90% of them seen only once. The validation cohort, a group of around 120 subjects, included the donors and was separate from the approximately 680-subject first cohort. CDR1 SQVTM and CDR2 ANQGSEA come from the germline V gene. V shed 6 bases and J shed 8 bases, with 16 bases lying between them. The CDR3 length is 13 residues. V usage is TRBV29-1 and J usage is TRBJ1-4; the D is unclear. The TCR comes from a woman aged 18-29 years in good health and CMV-seronegative. Sequencing was carried out using PBMCs. CDR3 bases: TGCAGCGTCTACGGGGTTTGGGAGGAAAAACTGTTTTTT. It is translated as CSVYGVWEEKLFF.